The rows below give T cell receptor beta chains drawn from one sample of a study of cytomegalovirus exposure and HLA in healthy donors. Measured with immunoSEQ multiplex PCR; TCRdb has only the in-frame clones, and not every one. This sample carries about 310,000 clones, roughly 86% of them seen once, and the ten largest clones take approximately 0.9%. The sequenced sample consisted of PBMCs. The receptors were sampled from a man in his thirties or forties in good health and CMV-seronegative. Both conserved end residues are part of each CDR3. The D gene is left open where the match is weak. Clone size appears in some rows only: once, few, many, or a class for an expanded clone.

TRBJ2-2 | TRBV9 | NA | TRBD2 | TGTGCCAGCAGCGCCCCTTTAATCGCGGGGGGATTTGGGACCGGGGAGCTGTTTTTT | CASSAPLIAGGFGTGELFF
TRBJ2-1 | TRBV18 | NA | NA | TGTGCCAGCTCACCAGATGTCACAGGTCTGGGGTTCTTC | CASSPDVTGLGFF
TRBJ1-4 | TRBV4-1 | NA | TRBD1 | TGCGCCAGCAGCCAAGAGCTTATGGGGACAGGGGATGAAAAACTGTTTTTT | CASSQELMGTGDEKLFF
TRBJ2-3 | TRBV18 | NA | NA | TGTGCCAGCTCACCACCCGGCACAGATACGCAGTATTTT | CASSPPGTDTQYF
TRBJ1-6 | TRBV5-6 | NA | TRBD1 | TGTGCCAGCAGCTCTCGGGGGACAGGCTTTGATCCCCTCCACTTT | CASSSRGTGFDPLHF
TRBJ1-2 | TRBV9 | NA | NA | TGTGCCAGCAGCGTAGCTCCAGGGGCCCTCTATGGCTACACCTTC | CASSVAPGALYGYTF
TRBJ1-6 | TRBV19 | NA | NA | TGTGCCAGTAGTATCCCAGGCAATTCACCCCTCCACTTT | CASSIPGNSPLHF
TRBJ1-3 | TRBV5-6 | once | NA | TGTGCCAGCAGCTTGAGGGGAGGGGTCTCTGGAAACACCATATATTTT | CASSLRGGVSGNTIYF
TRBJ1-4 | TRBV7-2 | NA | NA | TGTGCCAGCAGCTTATGGACAGTACCGAATGAAAAACTGTTTTTT | CASSLWTVPNEKLFF
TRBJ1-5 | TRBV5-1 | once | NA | TGCGCCAGCAGCCCGGACGGACAGAGCAATCAGCCCCAGCATTTT | CASSPDGQSNQPQHF
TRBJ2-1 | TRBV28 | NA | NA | TGTGCCAGCAGTGCCCCCGGTTTGGACTCTTACAATGAGCAGTTCTTC | CASSAPGLDSYNEQFF
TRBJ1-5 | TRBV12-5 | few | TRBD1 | TGTGCTAGTGGTCTTTCCTTCACAGGGGGCTATCAGCCCCAGCATTTT | CASGLSFTGGYQPQHF
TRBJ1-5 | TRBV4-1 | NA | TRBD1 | TGCGCCAGCAGCCACTCCGGGACAGGCAATCAGCCCCAGCATTTT | CASSHSGTGNQPQHF
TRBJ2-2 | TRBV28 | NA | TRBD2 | TGTGCCAGCAGTCCAATCTCAGCGGGGGTTGGCACCGGGGAGCTGTTTTTT | CASSPISAGVGTGELFF
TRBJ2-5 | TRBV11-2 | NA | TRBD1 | TGTGCCAGCAGCTCCCAGATGGACAGGGACTCTCAAGAGACCCAGTACTTC | CASSSQMDRDSQETQYF
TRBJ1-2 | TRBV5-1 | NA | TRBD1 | TGCGCCAGCAGCCGGGACAGGAAGTATGGCTACACCTTC | CASSRDRKYGYTF
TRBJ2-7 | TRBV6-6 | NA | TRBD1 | TGTGCCAGCAGTCTCGGGACAGGGTTGTACGAGCAGTACTTC | CASSLGTGLYEQYF
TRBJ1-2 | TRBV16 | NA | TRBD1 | TGTGCCAGCAGCCCCTTTGGGGACAGTAACTATGGCTACACCTTC | CASSPFGDSNYGYTF
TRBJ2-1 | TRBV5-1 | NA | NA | TGCGCCAGCAGCTTGAACGGGGGGCTTTACAATGAGCAGTTCTTC | CASSLNGGLYNEQFF
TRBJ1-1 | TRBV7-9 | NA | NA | TGTGCCAGCAGCTTAGCAGAGCCCCTCATGACTGAAGCTTTCTTT | CASSLAEPLMTEAFF
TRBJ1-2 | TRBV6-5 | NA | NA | TGTGCCAGCACCCAAGGAGGGGAGCCTTACTATGGCTACACCTTC | CASTQGGEPYYGYTF
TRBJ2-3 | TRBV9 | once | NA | TGTGCCAGCGGAGGGACTTCGCCAAGGACAGATACGCAGTATTTT | CASGGTSPRTDTQYF
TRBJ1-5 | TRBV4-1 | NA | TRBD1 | TGCGCCAGCAGCTACACCACAGGGGTAAATCAGCCCCAGCATTTT | CASSYTTGVNQPQHF
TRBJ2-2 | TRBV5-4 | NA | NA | TGTGCCAGCAGCCGCGAAATTAACACCGGGGAGCTGTTTTTT | CASSREINTGELFF
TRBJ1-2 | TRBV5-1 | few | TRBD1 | TGCGCCAGCAGCTTCTTGGGACAGGGAGGTGGCTACACCTTC | CASSFLGQGGGYTF
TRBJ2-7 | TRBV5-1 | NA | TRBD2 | TGCGCCAGCAAGCTAGCGGCCGGGACTAGCGGGTACGAGCAGTACTTC | CASKLAAGTSGYEQYF
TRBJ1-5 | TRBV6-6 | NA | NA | TGTGCCAGCAGTCTAAGGGGGAGTCAGCCCCAGCATTTT | CASSLRGSQPQHF
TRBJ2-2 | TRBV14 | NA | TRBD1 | TGTGCCAGCAGCCAGCACCGGGACAGGGGTCTCGGTACCTCCGGGGAGCTGTTTTTT | CASSQHRDRGLGTSGELFF
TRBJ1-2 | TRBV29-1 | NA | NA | TGCAGCGTTGTGGGGGGGGCTGATGGCTACACCTTC | CSVVGGADGYTF
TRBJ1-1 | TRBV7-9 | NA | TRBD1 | TGTGCCAGCAGCGAGACAGGGGTCTTACTTACTGAAGCTTTCTTT | CASSETGVLLTEAFF
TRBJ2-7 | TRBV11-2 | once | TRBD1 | TGTGCCAGCAGCTCCCGGACAGGGGCCTACGAGCAGTACTTC | CASSSRTGAYEQYF
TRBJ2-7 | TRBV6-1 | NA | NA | TGTGCCAGCAGTGAAGCGTGGACTTCTTACGAGCAGTACTTC | CASSEAWTSYEQYF
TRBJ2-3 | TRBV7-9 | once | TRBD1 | TGTGCCAGCAGCTTACGGGCCGACAGGGGACATACGCAGTATTTT | CASSLRADRGHTQYF
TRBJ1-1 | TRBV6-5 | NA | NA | TGTGCCAGCAGTCCGGGGGGCCCTGAAGCTTTCTTT | CASSPGGPEAFF
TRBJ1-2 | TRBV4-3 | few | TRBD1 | TGCGCCAGCAGCCAAGAAGACAGGGCCAATGGCTACACCTTC | CASSQEDRANGYTF
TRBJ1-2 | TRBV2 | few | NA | TGTGCCAGCAGTGAAGGCCGGTACTATGGCTACACCTTC | CASSEGRYYGYTF
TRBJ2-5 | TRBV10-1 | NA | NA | TGCGCCAGCAGTGAGTCACAGGGCTGGGAGACCCAGTACTTC | CASSESQGWETQYF
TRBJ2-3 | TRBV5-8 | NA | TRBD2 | TGTGCCAGCAGCTTGGGTAGCGGGGCCCTCACAGATACGCAGTATTTT | CASSLGSGALTDTQYF
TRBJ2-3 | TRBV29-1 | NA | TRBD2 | TGCAGCGTTGACCCCCTACGGGGCAGGCCGGGACTAGCGGAAGGAACAGATACGCAGTATTTT | CSVDPLRGRPGLAEGTDTQYF
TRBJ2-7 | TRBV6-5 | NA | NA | TGTGCCAGCAGTTACTTTCGGGGGGCTTTCTACGAGCAGTACTTC | CASSYFRGAFYEQYF
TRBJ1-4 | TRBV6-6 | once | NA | TGTGCCAGCAGGGGGCATTGGGGTGAAAAACTGTTTTTT | CASRGHWGEKLFF
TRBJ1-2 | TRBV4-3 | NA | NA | TGCGCCAGCAGCCAACTAGGGGAAGGGGGCTACACCTTC | CASSQLGEGGYTF
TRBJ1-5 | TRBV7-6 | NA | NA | TGTGCCAGCAGCTCGGAGCTTAATCAGCCCCAGCATTTT | CASSSELNQPQHF
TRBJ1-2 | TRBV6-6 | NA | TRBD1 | TGTGCCAGCAGTAAACGGACAGGGGATGGCTACACCTTC | CASSKRTGDGYTF
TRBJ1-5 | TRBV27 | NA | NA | TGTGCCAGCAGTTTTAGAGGAAATATCAGCCCCCAGCATTTT | CASSFRGNISPQHF
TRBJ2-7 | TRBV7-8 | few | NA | TGTGCCAGCAGCTTAGACTTTACTAGTACCCCCTACGAGCAGTACTTC | CASSLDFTSTPYEQYF
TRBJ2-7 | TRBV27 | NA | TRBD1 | TGTGCCAGCGGACAGGGACATGGCGAGCAGTACTTC | CASGQGHGEQYF
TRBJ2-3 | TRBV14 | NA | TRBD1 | TGTGCCAGCAGTCGACGACAGGGTGCGCGAACTAGCACAGATACGCAGTATTTT | CASSRRQGARTSTDTQYF
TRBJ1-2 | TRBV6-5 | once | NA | TGTGCCAGCAGTTACGACGGGGGGTACTATGGCTACACCTTC | CASSYDGGYYGYTF
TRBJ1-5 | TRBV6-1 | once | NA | TGTGCCAGCAGTGAATCGGCAGGGAAGGATCAGCCCCAGCATTTT | CASSESAGKDQPQHF
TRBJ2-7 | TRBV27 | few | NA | TGTGCCAGCAGTTCCCGACTGCACGAGCAGTACTTC | CASSSRLHEQYF
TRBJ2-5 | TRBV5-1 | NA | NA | TGCGCCAGCAGCTTGCGAGGAGAGACCCAGTACTTC | CASSLRGETQYF
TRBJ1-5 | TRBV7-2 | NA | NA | TGTGCCAGCACCTACCCGGGAGGGGGAGGACAGCCCCAGCATTTT | CASTYPGGGGQPQHF
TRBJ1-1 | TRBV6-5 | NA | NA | TGTGCCAGCAGTTACAGACAGATAAACACTGAAGCTTTCTTT | CASSYRQINTEAFF
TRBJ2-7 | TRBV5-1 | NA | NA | TGCGCCAGCAGCTTGGATCCAGGGTTATACGAGCAGTACTTC | CASSLDPGLYEQYF
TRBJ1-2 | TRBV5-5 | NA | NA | TGTGCCAGCAGCTTGCAGCAGGGTGTCTATGGCTACACCTTC | CASSLQQGVYGYTF
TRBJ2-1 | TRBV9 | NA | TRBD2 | TGTGCCAGCAGCGTAGTTTACTCAGGACTAGCGGATTACAATGAGCAGTTCTTC | CASSVVYSGLADYNEQFF
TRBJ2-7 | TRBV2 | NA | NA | TGTGCCAGCAGTGAAAGGGGGTTATACGAGCAGTACTTC | CASSERGLYEQYF
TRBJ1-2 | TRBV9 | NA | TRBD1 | TGTGCCAGCAGCGAGAGGCCCTCGACAGGGTCTAACTATGGCTACACCTTC | CASSERPSTGSNYGYTF